This record looks at one T cell receptor beta chain sequence and its context. Its target is unknown. This specimen belongs to a study of CD8 T cells in ankylosing spondylitis. Whole-study findings and limits: Some of the motif variants had earlier been found in reactive arthritis patients' fluid and blood. Clones linked to the disease showed a CD8+ phenotype. They occurred at relatively low frequencies in peripheral blood. The authors reported significant enrichment of disease-linked clones in matched ankylosing spondylitis synovial fluid.

CDR1 and CDR2 from the germline V gene are MNHEY and SMNVEV (reference sequence). This CDR3 has 15 amino acids. V was clipped by 8 bases and J by 0 bases, with 14 bases between them. The TCR beta libraries were generated through quantitative 5'-RACE incorporating molecular barcodes. TCRdb reprocessed the 5' RACE reads via MiXCR and lists one record per CDR3 protein. The sample includes roughly 150,000 distinct CDR3 sequences, 25% to 35% of them seen just once. The sample was synovial fluid, either unsorted or a sorted T cell fraction (not recorded which). The V gene is TRBV27, the J gene TRBJ2-1, with D uncertain. The receptor was isolated from a male donor with ankylosing spondylitis. The CDR3, as DNA: TGTGCCAGCCGTGTGGATCCGAGCTCCTACAATGAGCAGTTCTTC. Its protein product is CASRVDPSSYNEQFF.